A single sample is the source of the 32 T cell receptor beta chains below, sequenced in a study of early T cells in non-severe SARS-CoV-2 infection. TCRdb re-analysed the 5' RACE reads in MiXCR, keeping a single row per CDR3 protein. Here the sample spans about 25,000 distinct CDR3 sequences, about 4.5% being singletons. Sequencing used whole blood. These TCRs come from an adult who was a healthcare worker with PCR-confirmed SARS-CoV-2 infection or an uninfected control (not recorded which).

This clonotype was observed at least ten times. The rearrangement links TRBV6-2 or TRBV6-3 to TRBJ2-1; TRBD2 aligns across 10 bases. Germline trimming cut 6 bases from V and 5 bases from J; bases unmatched to any gene: 10. This CDR3 has 16 amino acids. Looked up from germline, CDR1 is MNHEY and CDR2 is SVGEGT. CDR3 sequence: CASSRRGLAANNEQFF. The CDR3, as DNA: TGTGCCAGCAGCCGCAGAGGACTAGCGGCAAACAATGAGCAGTTCTTC.

This clonotype was recorded many times. V gene TRBV6-6 combines with J gene TRBJ2-5; D may be TRBD2 (7 bases). CDR3 length: 13 amino acids. Trimming pared 7 bases from V and 2 bases from J, leaving 11 bases between. Germline CDR1 MNHNY, CDR2 SVGAGI (reference sequence). The chain's CDR3 is CASKGGLQETQYF. The CDR3 DNA reads as TGTGCCAGCAAGGGGGGGCTACAAGAGACCCAGTACTTC.

This clonotype occurred many times. The CDR3 loop is CASSHYAQGSYNEQFF. The CDR3 nucleotides are TGTGCCAGCAGCCATTATGCCCAAGGGTCCTACAATGAGCAGTTCTTC. The chain uses TRBV7-8 and TRBJ2-1, with unresolved D. Germline V gives CDR1 SGHVS, CDR2 FQNEAQ. V gave up 5 bases and J gave up 1 base, with 15 bases separating them. CDR3 length: 16 residues.

Ten or more counts support this clonotype. CDR3 loop: CASSLAGASGANVLTF. In DNA form, the CDR3 reads TGTGCCAGCAGCTTGGCTGGGGCCTCTGGGGCCAACGTCCTGACTTTC. J is TRBJ2-6 and V is TRBV5-6, with a weak D call TRBD1 (5 bases). CDR3 length: 16 residues. Trimming removed 0 bases at V and 0 bases at J, with 7 bases between. Germline CDR1 is SGHDT and CDR2 is YYEEEE.

This clonotype was seen repeatedly, ten times or more. This sequence joins TRBV30 and TRBJ1-1, with D possibly matching TRBD1 (6 bases). The CDR3 is 12 residues long. The V gene's germline CDR1 is GTSNPN and CDR2 SVGIG (reference sequence). Trimming removed 4 bases at V and 4 bases at J, with 10 bases between. The CDR3 sequence: CAWNEGGTEAFF. The CDR3 nucleotides read TGTGCCTGGAACGAAGGGGGCACTGAAGCTTTCTTT.

The chain joins TRBV2 to TRBJ2-7, with a weak D call TRBD2 (6 bases). V was clipped by 4 bases and J by 3 bases, with 7 bases between them. This CDR3 spans 12 amino acids. From germline, CDR1 is SNHLY and CDR2 FYNNEI. In DNA form, the CDR3 reads TGTGCCAGCAGTGCGGGGGTCTACGAGCAGTACTTC. Encoded protein: CASSAGVYEQYF.

This clonotype was observed at least ten times. The chain combines TRBV14 with TRBJ2-1; TRBD2 matches at 10 bases. CDR1 SGHDN and CDR2 FVKESK come from the germline V gene. V shed 0 bases, J shed 8 bases, and the junction held 7 bases outside the gene matches. The CDR3 length is 16 residues. DNA of the CDR3: TGTGCCAGCAGCCAAGATGAGTCTAGCGGGAGTCATGAGCAGTTCTTC. This translates into CASSQDESSGSHEQFF.

This clonotype appeared many times. The CDR3 nucleotides read TGCAGTGCTCCGACAGGGATCGGGTCCGAGCAGTACTTC. It specifies CSAPTGIGSEQYF. The chain has TRBV20-1 and TRBJ2-7; the match to TRBD1 covers 7 bases. The junction had 10 bases not matched to a gene; V was cut back by 5 bases and J by 6 bases. CDR3 length: 13 residues. The germline gives CDR1 DFQATT, CDR2 SNEGSKA (reference sequence).

This clonotype was counted between two and nine times. The CDR3 is CASSLSSGQGVRTSNDEQFF. The CDR3, as DNA: TGTGCCAGCAGCTTAAGTTCAGGACAGGGGGTTCGGACTAGCAACGATGAGCAGTTCTTC. The chain combines TRBV7-3 with TRBJ2-1; 10 nucleotides agree with TRBD1. The germline V gene has CDR1 SGHTA and CDR2 FQGTGA. The CDR3 is made up of 20 amino acids. J lost 8 bases, V lost 1 base, and 20 bases had no gene match. Looking up the rest from reference TRBV7-3 and TRBJ2-1 gives the full variable domain: GAGVSQTPSNKVTEKGKYVELRCDPISGHTALYWYRQSLGQGPEFLIYFQGTGAADDSGLPNDRFFAVRPEGSVSTLKIQRTERGDSAVYLCASSLSSGQGVRTSNDEQFFGPGTRLTVL.

This clonotype was seen ten or more times. The chain couples TRBV27 to TRBJ1-1, with D perhaps matching TRBD1 (6 bases). V gave up 6 bases and J gave up 0 bases, with 17 bases separating them. Germline lookup yields CDR1 MNHEY and CDR2 SMNVEV (reference sequence). The CDR3 has 16 residues. The CDR3 sequence: CASSSSRGVMNTEAFF. In nucleotides, the CDR3 is TGTGCCAGCAGCTCCTCCAGGGGAGTGATGAACACTGAAGCTTTCTTT.

This clonotype was detected ten times or more. V usage is TRBV5-8 and J usage is TRBJ2-3; maybe TRBD2 (6 bases). The length of the CDR3 is 15 residues. V shed 1 base and J shed 1 base, with 10 bases lying between them. In germline, CDR1 is SGHTS, CDR2 YDEGEE. DNA of the CDR3: TGTGCCAGCAGCTTGAAAGGGGAGGGCACAGATACGCAGTATTTT. This translates into CASSLKGEGTDTQYF.

This clonotype was counted many times. The chain combines TRBV6-2 or TRBV6-3 with TRBJ1-5; weak D call: TRBD1 (6 bases). Between the trimmed V and J ends, which lost 5 bases and 2 bases, there was a span of 10 bases. Germline V gene lookup returns CDR1 MNHEY and CDR2 SVGEGT. The CDR3 is 14 amino acids. The CDR3 nucleotides are TGTGCCAGCAGTGACCACAGGGGCAATCAGCCCCAGCATTTT. This sequence encodes CASSDHRGNQPQHF.

This clonotype showed up just a few times. The rearrangement joins TRBV7-9 to TRBJ1-5, with 11 bases matching TRBD1. The V segment lost 5 bases and the J segment 8 bases; nucleotides outside the gene matches: 11. The germline V gene has CDR1 SEHNR and CDR2 FQNEAQ (reference sequence). This CDR3 is built from 16 residues. In DNA, the CDR3 is TGTGCCAGCAGCCCTGGGACAGGGGGTGTAAGAGAGCCCCAGCATTTT. Protein: CASSPGTGGVREPQHF.

This clonotype showed up many times. V gene TRBV29-1 combines with J gene TRBJ1-1; D ambiguous. V lost 3 bases, J lost 4 bases, and 9 bases lay in between. This CDR3 spans 12 amino acids. In germline, CDR1 is SQVTM, CDR2 ANQGSEA. The DNA of the CDR3 is TGCAGCGTTGATTACGTGGCCACTGAAGCTTTCTTT. This codes for CSVDYVATEAFF.

This clonotype was seen many times. The chain has TRBV29-1 and TRBJ2-1; 8 bases are a match to TRBD2. V shed 6 bases, J shed 6 bases, and the junction held 13 bases outside the gene matches. CDR3 length: 15 residues. The germline V gene has CDR1 SQVTM and CDR2 ANQGSEA. The CDR3 nucleotides read TGCAGCGTGGCGATGGGAGCGGGAGTTTTCAATGAGCAGTTCTTC. It is translated as CSVAMGAGVFNEQFF.

The sample holds a few counts of this clonotype. The chain employs TRBV6-2 or TRBV6-3 and TRBJ2-1, with TRBD1 matching 7 bases. This CDR3 has 13 amino acids. Germline CDR1 and CDR2: MNHEY and SVGEGT. V lost 7 bases and J lost 6; bases outside the gene matches: 6. The CDR3 sequence is CASTRQGINEQFF. DNA of the CDR3: TGTGCCAGCACCAGACAGGGAATCAATGAGCAGTTCTTC.

This clonotype occurred a few times. A much larger clone is a single base away; this may be a read error. This chain joins TRBV11-2 and TRBJ2-3; maybe TRBD2 (6 bases). The V end was cut by 3 bases, the J end by 2 bases, with 24 bases between. The CDR3 runs 19 residues. Looked up from germline, CDR1 is SGHAT and CDR2 is FQNNGV. The CDR3 nucleotides read TGTGCCAGCAGCTTCAGGCACCGGGCTCCAGGCGGGGCCACAGATACGCAGTATTTT. Its translation: CASSFRHRAPGGATDTQYF. Filled out from reference TRBV11-2 and TRBJ2-3, the complete variable domain reads EAGVAQSPRYKIIEKRQSVAFWCNPISGHATLYWYQQILGQGPKLLIQFQNNGVVDDSQLPKDRFSAERLKGVDSTLKIQPAKLEDSAVYLCASSFRHRAPGGATDTQYFGPGTRLTVL.

This clonotype qualifies as medium-sized. This rearrangement joins TRBV6-5 to TRBJ2-5; tentatively, D is TRBD2 (5 bases). This CDR3 is built from 15 residues. The ends were cut back, 8 bases at V and 4 bases at J, with 20 bases in the middle. From germline, CDR1 is MNHEY and CDR2 SVGAGI. CDR3 sequence (DNA): TGTGCCAGCTCGCTGGGTAACGGAGGTGGAGAGACCCAGTACTTC. It is translated as CASSLGNGGGETQYF.

The sample holds many counts of this clonotype. The rearrangement uses TRBV18 and TRBJ1-5; 9 bases agree with TRBD1. J gave up 6 bases and V 5 bases, and 11 bases lay outside the gene matches. The CDR3 totals 16 residues. Germline CDR1 is KGHSH and CDR2 is LQKENI. CDR3 amino acids: CASSSQGAPYGQPQHF. As DNA, the CDR3 is TGTGCCAGCTCATCACAGGGGGCGCCTTATGGTCAGCCCCAGCATTTT. The variable domain in full, with the rest retrieved from reference TRBV18 and TRBJ1-5, is NAGVMQNPRHLVRRRGQEARLRCSPMKGHSHVYWYRQLPEEGLKFMVYLQKENIIDESGMPKERFSAEFPKEGPSILRIQQVVRGDSAAYFCASSSQGAPYGQPQHFGDGTRLSIL.

The rearrangement links TRBV3-2 to TRBJ2-7. TRBV3-2 is a recognized pseudogene. This CDR3 has 14 residues. The DNA for the CDR3 is TGTGCCAGCAGGGGTGGGTATTCGCCGAGCGAGCAGTACTTC. Translating gives CASRGGYSPSEQYF.

The sample holds many counts of this clonotype. J is TRBJ2-2 and V is TRBV7-2; D is unclear. V lost 1 base to trimming and J lost 1 base, with 7 bases between them. Germline loops: CDR1 SGHTA, CDR2 FQGNSA. This CDR3 is built from 15 residues. CDR3 sequence: CASSLGPGNTGELFF. The CDR3 coding sequence is TGTGCCAGCAGCTTAGGTCCCGGGAACACCGGGGAGCTGTTTTTT.

The rearrangement uses TRBV12-3 or TRBV12-4 and TRBJ1-3, with D uncertain. This CDR3 region has 14 residues. Trimming cost V 2 bases and J 2 bases, with 7 bases left between them. The CDR3 DNA reads TGTGCCAGCAGTTTAAAGGGTCCTGGAAACACCATATATTTT. This codes for CASSLKGPGNTIYF.

This clonotype was picked up a small number of times. V usage is TRBV20-1 and J usage is TRBJ2-1, with TRBD2 identical over 9 bases. Germline loops: CDR1 DFQATT, CDR2 SNEGSKA (reference sequence). The V gene end was trimmed by 5 bases and the J gene end by 2 bases; junction bases not matched to a gene: 10. The CDR3 is made up of 16 amino acids. The DNA of the CDR3 is TGCAGTGCTCCTATCAGGAGCGGGAGGACCTACAATGAGCAGTTCTTC. This encodes CSAPIRSGRTYNEQFF.

This clonotype appeared many times. The gene calls are TRBV5-4 and TRBJ2-1, with a tentative D call TRBD2 (6 bases). V gave up 4 bases and J gave up 6 bases, with 23 bases separating them. Germline V gene sequence: CDR1 SGHNT, CDR2 YYREEE (reference sequence). The length of the CDR3 is 17 residues. The CDR3 DNA reads as TGTGCCAGCAGCGTTTTCGTTGCTGGACTATTCCCCAATGAGCAGTTCTTC. This gives the protein CASSVFVAGLFPNEQFF.

This clonotype has a handful of counts. J is TRBJ2-7 and V is TRBV7-2; TRBD2 matches 8 bases. V was pared by 4 bases and J by 5 bases, with 4 bases of the junction left unmatched. CDR1 and CDR2 from the germline V gene are SGHTA and FQGNSA. The CDR3 runs to 13 residues. In DNA form, the CDR3 reads TGTGCCAGCAGCTCGGGACTAGGTAACGAGCAGTACTTC. It is translated as CASSSGLGNEQYF.

This clonotype was counted ten times or more. The V call is TRBV5-1, the J call TRBJ2-3; D might be TRBD1 (7 bases). The V and J ends lost 4 bases and 0 bases respectively, with 12 bases between them. The CDR3 length is 15 residues. Per the germline V gene, CDR1 is SGHRS and CDR2 is YFSETQ. The CDR3 DNA is TGCGCCAGCAGCATGGAGGGACAGAGCACAGATACGCAGTATTTT. Translated: CASSMEGQSTDTQYF.

Ten or more counts support this clonotype. The CDR3 protein is CASSLQGTQETQYF. DNA of the CDR3: TGTGCCAGCAGCCTCCAGGGAACCCAAGAGACCCAGTACTTC. The chain links TRBV11-3 to TRBJ2-5; maybe TRBD1 (5 bases). CDR3 length: 14 residues. Trimming removed 5 bases at V and 1 base at J, with 11 bases between. The germline V gene has CDR1 SGHNT and CDR2 YENEEA.

This clonotype is termed medium-sized. This chain connects TRBV5-1 to TRBJ2-7; TRBD2 agrees at 9 bases. The CDR3 is made up of 16 amino acids. CDR1 and CDR2 from the germline V gene are SGHRS and YFSETQ. Trimming took 0 bases from V and 3 from J; bases not matched to a gene: 7. CDR3 sequence reads: CASSLAVAGGYYEQYF. The CDR3 nucleotides are TGCGCCAGCAGCTTGGCCGTCGCGGGAGGGTACTACGAGCAGTACTTC.

This clonotype was detected ten times or more. The CDR3 region is CAISVGGTSTDTQYF. The CDR3 bases are TGTGCCATCAGTGTTGGCGGGACTAGCACAGATACGCAGTATTTT. The chain employs TRBV10-3 and TRBJ2-3, with a possible D match to TRBD2 (6 bases). The germline V gene encodes CDR1 ENHRY and CDR2 SYGVKD. CDR3 size: 15 residues. Trimming removed 4 bases from V and 0 bases from J, with 11 bases in between.

This clonotype was counted a few times. The chain links TRBV10-3 to TRBJ2-3, with 7 bases lining up with TRBD1. Germline CDR1 ENHRY, CDR2 SYGVKD. This CDR3 region has 15 residues. After removal of 6 bases from V and 2 bases from J, the junction contained 8 bases not matched to a gene. CDR3 residues: CAISRDRKYTDTQYF. CDR3 nucleotides: TGTGCCATCAGCCGGGACAGAAAGTACACAGATACGCAGTATTTT.

This clonotype has a handful of counts. This chain connects TRBV3-1 to TRBJ2-7, with TRBD1 matching over 7 bases. The CDR3 is made up of 13 amino acids. Germline assignment: CDR1 LGHDT and CDR2 YNNKEL (reference sequence). V lost 5 bases and J lost 1; bases outside the gene matches: 2. The CDR3 spells CASSYRGSYEQYF. As DNA, the CDR3 is TGTGCCAGCAGCTACAGGGGTTCCTACGAGCAGTACTTC.

This chain links TRBV7-2 with TRBJ2-6; D perhaps matches TRBD1 (6 bases). Trimming removed 5 bases from V and 2 bases from J, with 13 bases in between. The CDR3 consists of 16 residues. CDR1 is SGHTA and CDR2 is FQGNSA in the germline V gene. CDR3 coding DNA: TGTGCCAGCAGCCCAACAGGGCGGCCTGGGGCCAACGTCCTGACTTTC. Translating gives CASSPTGRPGANVLTF.